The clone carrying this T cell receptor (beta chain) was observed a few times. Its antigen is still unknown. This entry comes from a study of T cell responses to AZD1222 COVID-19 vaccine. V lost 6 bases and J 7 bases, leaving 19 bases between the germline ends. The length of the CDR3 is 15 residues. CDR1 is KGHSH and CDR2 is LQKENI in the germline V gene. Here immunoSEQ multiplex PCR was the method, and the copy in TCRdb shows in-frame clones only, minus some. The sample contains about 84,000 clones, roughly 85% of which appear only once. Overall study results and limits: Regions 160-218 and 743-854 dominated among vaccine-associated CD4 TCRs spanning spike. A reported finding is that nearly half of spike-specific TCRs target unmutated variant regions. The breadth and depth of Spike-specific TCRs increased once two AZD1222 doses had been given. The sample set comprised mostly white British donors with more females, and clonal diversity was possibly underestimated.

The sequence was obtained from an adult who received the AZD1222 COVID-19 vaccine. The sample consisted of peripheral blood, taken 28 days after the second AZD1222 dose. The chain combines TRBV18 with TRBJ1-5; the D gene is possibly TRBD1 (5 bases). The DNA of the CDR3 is TGTGCCAGCTCTCCCTTCGGGACCGTGGGCCAGCCCCAGCATTTT. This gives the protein CASSPFGTVGQPQHF.